Presented here are 8 T cell receptor beta chains from one specimen sequenced in a study of CXCR3-negative and CXCR3-positive naive CD8 T cells. With UMI labels, 5' RACE was used to prepare the TRB cDNA libraries. TCRdb reworked the 5' RACE reads into one entry per CDR3 protein, no DNA. The repertoire table contains under 70,000 distinct CDR3 sequences. The sequencing sample was made of memory CD8+ T cells from blood. These TCRs come from a human donor in good health. Some clones in this sample may be carry-over from other donors' samples.

The V gene is TRBV12-3 or TRBV12-4, the J gene TRBJ2-5. The CDR3 is 12 residues long. CDR3 region: CASLGDQETQYF.

V and J are TRBV20-1 and TRBJ2-1. In germline, CDR1 is DFQATT, CDR2 SNEGSKA (reference sequence). This CDR3 has 16 residues. The CDR3 loop is CSARDLATHSYNEQFF.

CDR3: CASSLWGNPNTGELFF. The rearrangement joins TRBV5-5 to TRBJ2-2. CDR1 SGHKS and CDR2 YYEKEE come from the germline V gene (reference sequence). There are 16 residues in the CDR3.

CDR3 sequence reads: CSVKARAWNNEQFF. This chain uses TRBV29-1 with TRBJ2-1; no DNA is available, so the TRBD1 call from TCRdb remains unchecked. Germline CDR1 SQVTM, CDR2 ANQGSEA. This CDR3 has 14 amino acids.

The chain joins TRBV29-1 to TRBJ2-3. Germline V gene lookup returns CDR1 SQVTM and CDR2 ANQGSEA. The CDR3 covers 12 residues. The CDR3 loop reads CSVEVTRKLQYF.

The J gene is TRBJ2-5, the V gene TRBV20-1; the D gene TCRdb calls, TRBD2, cannot be checked with no DNA. From germline, CDR1 is DFQATT and CDR2 SNEGSKA (reference sequence). There are 15 residues in the CDR3. The CDR3 sequence is CSAALTIAVQETQYF.

The chain joins TRBV7-9 to TRBJ2-5. There are 14 residues in the CDR3. Germline V gives CDR1 SEHNR, CDR2 FQNEAQ (reference sequence). The chain's CDR3 is CASTNWRDQETQYF. Full variable domain (remainder filled in from reference TRBV7-9 and TRBJ2-5): DTGVSQNPRHKITKRGQNVTFRCDPISEHNRLYWYRQTLGQGPEFLTYFQNEAQLEKSRLLSDRFSAERPKGSFSTLEIQRTEQGDSAMYLCASTNWRDQETQYFGPGTRLLVL.

V is TRBV10-3 and J is TRBJ2-1; TCRdb lists TRBD2, though no DNA is available to test this call. The CDR3 is 15 amino acids. Germline lookup yields CDR1 ENHRY and CDR2 SYGVKD. The CDR3 sequence: CAISESSGEYNEQFF.